This is a list of T cell receptor beta chains from one sample in a study of cytomegalovirus exposure and HLA in healthy donors. The method was immunoSEQ multiplex PCR; TCRdb's version includes in-frame clones alone and lacks a portion of them. This sample has 200,000 or so clones, with 75% to 80% found just once. The specimen sequenced was PBMCs. The receptors stem from a woman aged 25 to 39 in good health and CMV-seropositive. CDR3s include the opening cysteine and the closing phenylalanine or tryptophan. D genes are given only for firm matches. Some rows mark clone size as missing; the rest say once, few, many or name a class of expanded clone.

j_call,v_call,clone_size,d_call,cdr3_nt,cdr3_aa
TRBJ2-7,TRBV4-1,.,TRBD1,TGCGCCAGCAGCCAAGCCTGGACAGGGAGGGAGCAGTACTTC,CASSQAWTGREQYF
TRBJ1-5,TRBV6-5,.,.,TGTGCCAGCGGGAGGCAGAGTAATCAGCCCCAGCATTTT,CASGRQSNQPQHF
TRBJ1-6,TRBV18,once,.,TGTGCCAGCTCACCACTTGCGTCGGACAGTCCTTCACCCCTCCACTTT,CASSPLASDSPSPLHF
TRBJ1-2,TRBV5-1,.,.,TGCGCCAGCAGCTTCGGAGCACTGTATGGCTACACCTTC,CASSFGALYGYTF
TRBJ1-1,TRBV19,once,.,TGTGCCAGTAGTATCACTCCGACAGTGAACACTGAAGCTTTCTTT,CASSITPTVNTEAFF
TRBJ2-1,TRBV5-1,.,TRBD2,TGCGCCAGCAGCGCCAGCGGGATGAATGTTGAGCAGTTCTTC,CASSASGMNVEQFF
TRBJ2-2,TRBV19,.,.,TGTGCCAGTAGTATCTTGGGTGGAGCGAACACCGGGGAGCTGTTTTTT,CASSILGGANTGELFF
TRBJ1-5,TRBV28,.,TRBD1,TGTGCCAGCAGTAATTATGTTGTCGGACAGGTTGATCAGCCCCAGCATTTT,CASSNYVVGQVDQPQHF
TRBJ2-1,TRBV13,.,TRBD1,TGTGCCAGCAGCTTTACCGGGACAGGGGCGCGAAATGAGCAGTTCTTC,CASSFTGTGARNEQFF
TRBJ1-1,TRBV25-1,.,.,TGTGCCAGCAGTGTTGGGTTTCTAACAGGGAACACTGAAGCTTTCTTT,CASSVGFLTGNTEAFF